This is a list of T cell receptor beta chains from one sample in a study of PD-1 blockade in classical Hodgkin lymphoma. Some clones are missing from TCRdb's copy, which holds only in-frame ones; the method was immunoSEQ multiplex PCR. This sample has 50,000 or so clones, with 65% to 80% found just once. The specimen was peripheral blood mononuclear cells (PBMCs), collected before the fourth cycle of nivolumab. All receptors derive from a human donor with classical Hodgkin lymphoma. The CDR3 runs from the conserved cysteine through the conserved F or W. The D gene is left open where the match is weak. Rows give clone size only sometimes, using once, few, many, or a class for an expanded clone.

size,J,D,V,DNA,CDR3
once,TRBJ2-3,-,TRBV7-2,TGTGCCAGCAGCCTCCTGGGAGTTACAGATACGCAGTATTTT,CASSLLGVTDTQYF
-,TRBJ2-5,TRBD2,TRBV28,TGTGCCAGCAGTTCCTGGGCCCTCCGACTAGCGGCGAAACAAGAGACCCAGTACTTC,CASSSWALRLAAKQETQYF
-,TRBJ2-1,-,TRBV2,TGTGCCAGCCTTGGGCAGGGGTCCTACAATGAGCAGTTCTTC,CASLGQGSYNEQFF
-,TRBJ2-7,TRBD1,TRBV15,TGTGCCACCAGCAGTCCGGGACAGTTATACGAGCAGTACTTC,CATSSPGQLYEQYF
-,TRBJ1-2,TRBD1,TRBV18,TGTGCCAGCTCACTAGACAGGGCCTATGGCTACACCTTC,CASSLDRAYGYTF
-,TRBJ1-5,-,TRBV10-3,TGTGCCATCAGACGGAATCTTAATCAGCCCCAGCATTTT,CAIRRNLNQPQHF
few,TRBJ2-7,-,TRBV4-1,TGCGCCAGCAGCCAAGATGAAGGGACGATGTACGAGCAGTACTTC,CASSQDEGTMYEQYF
once,TRBJ2-1,-,TRBV27,TGTGCCAGCAGTTCGAGGTTGACTCAGATAAATGAGCAGTTCTTC,CASSSRLTQINEQFF
few,TRBJ1-5,TRBD1,TRBV10-3,TGTGCCATCAGTGAGACAGGGGGCTTAGGTCAGCCCCAGCATTTT,CAISETGGLGQPQHF
few,TRBJ2-2,-,TRBV7-9,TGTGCCAGCAGCTCCCTGAACCGATACACCGGGGAGCTGTTTTTT,CASSSLNRYTGELFF
once,TRBJ1-5,-,TRBV12-5,TGTGCTAGTGGTTTGAACGGGGGCCATCAGCCCCAGCATTTT,CASGLNGGHQPQHF
-,TRBJ1-4,-,TRBV28,TGTGCCAGCAGTTCCGGGGAGAGACTGTTTTTT,CASSSGERLFF
-,TRBJ2-6,-,TRBV28,TGTGCCAGCAAGATGTTGAGCTCTGGGGCCAACGTCCTGACTTTC,CASKMLSSGANVLTF
-,TRBJ1-2,-,TRBV18,TGTGCCAGCTCACCGGCAGGGGACTATGGCTACACCTTC,CASSPAGDYGYTF
-,TRBJ2-7,-,TRBV7-9,TGTGCCAGCACCGACGGGATGTACGAGCAGTACTTC,CASTDGMYEQYF
-,TRBJ1-5,-,TRBV7-9,TGTGCCAGCAGCTTAGGAGGAGATCAGCCCCAGCATTTT,CASSLGGDQPQHF
few,TRBJ2-3,-,TRBV5-1,TGCGCCAGCAGCTTGGAACGAGCAGATACGCAGTATTTT,CASSLERADTQYF
-,TRBJ2-1,-,TRBV11-2,TGTGCCAGCAGCTTACGGGATGAGCAGTTCTTC,CASSLRDEQFF
-,TRBJ2-5,TRBD2,TRBV9,TGTGCCAGCAGCGTAGACCTAGCGGGAGGCCAAGAGACCCAGTACTTC,CASSVDLAGGQETQYF
-,TRBJ2-1,TRBD2,TRBV29-1,TGCAGCGGCCTCGGGACTAGCGGGACCTTCAACAATGAGCAGTTCTTC,CSGLGTSGTFNNEQFF
few,TRBJ2-1,-,TRBV2,TGTGCCAGCAGTGATGGTGCAGGGGTGGAGTTCTTC,CASSDGAGVEFF
once,TRBJ2-1,TRBD2,TRBV7-2,TGTGCCAGCAGCATTAGGGGTGGACTAGGAGGAAATGAGCAGTTCTTC,CASSIRGGLGGNEQFF
-,TRBJ2-7,-,TRBV28,TGTGCCAGCAGTTTCGAGTCTAGGATCAACGAGCAGTACTTC,CASSFESRINEQYF
-,TRBJ1-4,TRBD1,TRBV6-1,TGTGCCAGCAGTGAAACCAGGGGGCGAATTGAAAAACTGTTTTTT,CASSETRGRIEKLFF
-,TRBJ2-7,TRBD2,TRBV6-6,TGTGCCAGCCTCGCCCGGGACTACTCCTACGAGCAGTACTTC,CASLARDYSYEQYF
-,TRBJ1-2,-,TRBV28,TGTGCCAGCAGCAGCGAGCACGAAGGGGGTGGCTACACCTTC,CASSSEHEGGGYTF
once,TRBJ2-7,TRBD1,TRBV19,TGTGCCAGTAAGAAAACCGGGACAGCCTACGAGCAGTACTTC,CASKKTGTAYEQYF
once,TRBJ2-2,TRBD2,TRBV18,TGTGCCAGCTCACCTAGCGGGAGATACACCGGGGAGCTGTTTTTT,CASSPSGRYTGELFF
few,TRBJ1-3,-,TRBV5-4,TGTGCCAGCAGCTTGGACGGGCGGTTTGGGAGAAACACCATATATTTT,CASSLDGRFGRNTIYF
-,TRBJ2-1,-,TRBV28,TGTGCCAGCACAAGAAGTATATACAATGAGCAGTTCTTC,CASTRSIYNEQFF